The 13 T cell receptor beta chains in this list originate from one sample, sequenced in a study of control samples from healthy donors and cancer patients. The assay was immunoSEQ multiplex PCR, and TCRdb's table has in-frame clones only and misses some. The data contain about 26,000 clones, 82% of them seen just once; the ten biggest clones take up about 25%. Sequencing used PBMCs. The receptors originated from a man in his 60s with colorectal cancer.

CDR3 loop: CASSVGQGDTEAFF. The CDR3 DNA is TGTGCCAGCAGCGTTGGACAGGGCGACACTGAAGCTTTCTTT. The chain recombines TRBV2 with TRBJ1-1, with 8 bases lining up with TRBD1. The CDR3 is 14 amino acids. Germline V gene lookup returns CDR1 SNHLY and CDR2 FYNNEI. The ends lost 6 bases at V and 3 bases at J; junction bases unmatched: 6.

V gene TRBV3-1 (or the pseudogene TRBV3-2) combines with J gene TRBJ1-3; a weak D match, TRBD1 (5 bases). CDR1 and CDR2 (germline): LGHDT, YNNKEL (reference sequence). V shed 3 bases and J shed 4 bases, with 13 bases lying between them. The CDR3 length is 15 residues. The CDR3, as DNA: TGTGCCAGCAGCCAGCTGGCGGGGCACGGAAACACCATATATTTT. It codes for CASSQLAGHGNTIYF.

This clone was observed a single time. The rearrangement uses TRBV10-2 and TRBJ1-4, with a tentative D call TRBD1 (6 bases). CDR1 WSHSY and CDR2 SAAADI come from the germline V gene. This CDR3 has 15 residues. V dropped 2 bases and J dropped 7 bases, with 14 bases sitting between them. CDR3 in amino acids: CASSERGGDAEKLFF. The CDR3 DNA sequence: TGCGCCAGCAGTGAGAGGGGGGGCGATGCTGAAAAACTGTTTTTT.

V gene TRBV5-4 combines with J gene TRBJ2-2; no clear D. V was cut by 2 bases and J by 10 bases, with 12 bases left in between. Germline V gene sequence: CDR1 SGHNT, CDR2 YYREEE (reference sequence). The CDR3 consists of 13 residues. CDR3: CASSLWVNEELFF. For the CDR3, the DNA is TGTGCCAGCAGCTTATGGGTGAACGAGGAGCTGTTTTTT.

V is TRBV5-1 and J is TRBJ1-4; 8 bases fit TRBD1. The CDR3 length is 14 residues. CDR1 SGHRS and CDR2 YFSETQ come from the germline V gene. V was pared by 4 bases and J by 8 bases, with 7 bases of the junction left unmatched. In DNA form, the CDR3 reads TGCGCCAGCAGCCGTACAGGGGGAGGAGAAAAACTGTTTTTT. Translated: CASSRTGGGEKLFF.

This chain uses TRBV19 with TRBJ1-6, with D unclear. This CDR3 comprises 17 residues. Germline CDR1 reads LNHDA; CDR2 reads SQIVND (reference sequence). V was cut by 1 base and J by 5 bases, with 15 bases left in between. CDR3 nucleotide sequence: TGTGCCAGTAGTATAGGTGGCACTGGCGCTAATAATTCACCCCTCCACTTT. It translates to CASSIGGTGANNSPLHF.

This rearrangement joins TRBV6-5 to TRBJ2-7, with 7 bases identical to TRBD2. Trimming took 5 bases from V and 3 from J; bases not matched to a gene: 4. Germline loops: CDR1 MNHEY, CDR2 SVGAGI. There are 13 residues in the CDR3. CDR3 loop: CASSTRDYYEQYF. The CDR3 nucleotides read TGTGCCAGCAGTACCCGGGACTACTACGAGCAGTACTTC.

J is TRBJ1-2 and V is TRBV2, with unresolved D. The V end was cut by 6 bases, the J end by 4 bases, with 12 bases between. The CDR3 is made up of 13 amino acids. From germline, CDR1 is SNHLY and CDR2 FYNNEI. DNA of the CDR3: TGTGCCAGCAGCGGGAAGACTTCCTATGGCTACACCTTC. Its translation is CASSGKTSYGYTF.

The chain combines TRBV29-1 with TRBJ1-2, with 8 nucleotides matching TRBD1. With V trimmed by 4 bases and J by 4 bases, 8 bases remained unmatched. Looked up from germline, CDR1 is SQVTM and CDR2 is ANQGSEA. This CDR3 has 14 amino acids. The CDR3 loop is CSVVNLGQGYGYTF. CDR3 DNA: TGCAGCGTTGTAAACCTCGGACAGGGCTATGGCTACACCTTC.

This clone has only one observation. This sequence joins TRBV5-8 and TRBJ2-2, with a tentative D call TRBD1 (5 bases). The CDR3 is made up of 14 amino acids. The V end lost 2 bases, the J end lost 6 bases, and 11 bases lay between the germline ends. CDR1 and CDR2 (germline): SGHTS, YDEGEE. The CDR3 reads CASSFRAGAGELFF. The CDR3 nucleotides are TGTGCCAGCAGCTTCAGGGCAGGTGCCGGGGAGCTGTTTTTT.

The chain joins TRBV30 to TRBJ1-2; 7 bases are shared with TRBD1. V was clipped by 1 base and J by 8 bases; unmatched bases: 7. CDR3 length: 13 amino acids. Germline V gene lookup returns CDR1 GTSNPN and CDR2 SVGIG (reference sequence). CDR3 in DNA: TGTGCCTGGAGTGCCGACAGGGTTGACGGCTACACCTTC. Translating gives CAWSADRVDGYTF.

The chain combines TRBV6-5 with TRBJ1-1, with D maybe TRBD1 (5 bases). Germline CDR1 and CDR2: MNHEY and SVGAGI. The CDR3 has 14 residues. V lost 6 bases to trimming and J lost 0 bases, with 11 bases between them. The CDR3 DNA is TGTGCCAGCAGATTCGACAGCTTGAACACTGAAGCTTTCTTT. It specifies CASRFDSLNTEAFF.

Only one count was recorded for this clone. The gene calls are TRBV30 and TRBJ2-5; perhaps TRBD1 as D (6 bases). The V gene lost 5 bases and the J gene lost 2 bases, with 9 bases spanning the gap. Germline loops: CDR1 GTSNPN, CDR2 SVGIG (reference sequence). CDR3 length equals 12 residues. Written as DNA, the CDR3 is TGTGCCTGGGAGCAGGGGCAAGAGACCCAGTACTTC. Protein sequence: CAWEQGQETQYF.